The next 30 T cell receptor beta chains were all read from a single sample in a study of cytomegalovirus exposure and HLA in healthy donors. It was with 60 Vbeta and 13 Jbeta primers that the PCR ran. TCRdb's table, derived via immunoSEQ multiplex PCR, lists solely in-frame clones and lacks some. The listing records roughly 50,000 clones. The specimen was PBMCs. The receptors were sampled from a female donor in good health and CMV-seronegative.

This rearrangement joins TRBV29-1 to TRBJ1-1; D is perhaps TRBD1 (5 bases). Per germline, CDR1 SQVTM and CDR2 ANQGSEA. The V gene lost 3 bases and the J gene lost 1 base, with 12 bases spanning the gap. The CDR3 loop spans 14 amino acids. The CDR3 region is CSVDGGQGNTEAFF. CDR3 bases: TGCAGCGTTGATGGAGGGCAGGGGAACACTGAAGCTTTCTTT.

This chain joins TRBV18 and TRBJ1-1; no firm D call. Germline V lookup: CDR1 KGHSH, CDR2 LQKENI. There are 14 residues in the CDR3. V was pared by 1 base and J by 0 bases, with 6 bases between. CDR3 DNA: TGTGCCAGCTCACCACTGACTGTGAACACTGAAGCTTTCTTT. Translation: CASSPLTVNTEAFF.

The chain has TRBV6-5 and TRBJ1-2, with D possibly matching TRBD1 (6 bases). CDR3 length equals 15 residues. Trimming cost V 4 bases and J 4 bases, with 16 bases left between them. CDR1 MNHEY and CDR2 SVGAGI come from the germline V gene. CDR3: CASSFQGTRGYGYTF. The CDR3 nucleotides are TGTGCCAGCAGTTTCCAGGGGACCCGCGGCTATGGCTACACCTTC.

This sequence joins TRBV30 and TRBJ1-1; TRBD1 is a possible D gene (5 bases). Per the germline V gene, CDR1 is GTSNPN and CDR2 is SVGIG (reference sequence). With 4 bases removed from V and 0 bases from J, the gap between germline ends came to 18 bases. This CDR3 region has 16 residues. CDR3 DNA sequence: TGTGCCTGGAACACCGGGGGTCCTAACTTGAACACTGAAGCTTTCTTT. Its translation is CAWNTGGPNLNTEAFF.

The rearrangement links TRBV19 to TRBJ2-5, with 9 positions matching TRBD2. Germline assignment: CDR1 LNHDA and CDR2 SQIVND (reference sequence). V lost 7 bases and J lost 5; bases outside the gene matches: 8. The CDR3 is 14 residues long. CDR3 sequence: CASTGRGGLETQYF. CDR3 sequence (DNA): TGTGCCAGTACGGGGCGGGGGGGCTTGGAGACCCAGTACTTC. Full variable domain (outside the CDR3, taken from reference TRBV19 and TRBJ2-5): DGGITQSPKYLFRKEGQNVTLSCEQNLNHDAMYWYRQDPGQGLRLIYYSQIVNDFQKGDIAEGYSVSREKKESFPLTVTSAQKNPTAFYLCASTGRGGLETQYFGPGTRLLVL.

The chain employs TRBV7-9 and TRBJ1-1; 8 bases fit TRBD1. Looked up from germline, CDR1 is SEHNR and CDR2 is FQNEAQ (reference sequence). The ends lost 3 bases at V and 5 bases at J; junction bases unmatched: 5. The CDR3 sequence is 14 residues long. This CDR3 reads CASSLDREGTEAFF. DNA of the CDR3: TGTGCCAGCAGCTTGGACAGGGAAGGAACTGAAGCTTTCTTT.

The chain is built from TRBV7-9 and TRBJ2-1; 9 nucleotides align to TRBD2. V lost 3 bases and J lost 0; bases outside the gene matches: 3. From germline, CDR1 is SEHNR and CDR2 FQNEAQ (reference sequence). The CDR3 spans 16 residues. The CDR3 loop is CASSFISGSSYNEQFF. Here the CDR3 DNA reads TGTGCCAGCAGCTTTATTAGCGGGAGCTCCTACAATGAGCAGTTCTTC. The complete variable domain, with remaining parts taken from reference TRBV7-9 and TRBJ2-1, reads DTGVSQNPRHKITKRGQNVTFRCDPISEHNRLYWYRQTLGQGPEFLTYFQNEAQLEKSRLLSDRFSAERPKGSFSTLEIQRTEQGDSAMYLCASSFISGSSYNEQFFGPGTRLTVL.

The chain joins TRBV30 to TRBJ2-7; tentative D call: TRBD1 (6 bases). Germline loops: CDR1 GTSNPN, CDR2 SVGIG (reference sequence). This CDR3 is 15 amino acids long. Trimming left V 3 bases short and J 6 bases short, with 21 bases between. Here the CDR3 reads CAWRPSTRVGGEQYF. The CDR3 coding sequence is TGTGCCTGGAGGCCTAGTACAAGAGTAGGGGGCGAGCAGTACTTC.

CDR3 loop: CSTKTGTDTQYF. Written as DNA, the CDR3 is TGCAGCACCAAAACAGGCACAGATACGCAGTATTTT. V usage is TRBV29-1 and J usage is TRBJ2-3; D is unresolved. The V and J ends lost 8 bases and 1 base respectively, with 10 bases between them. This CDR3 region has 12 residues. Germline V CDR1 and CDR2: SQVTM, ANQGSEA.

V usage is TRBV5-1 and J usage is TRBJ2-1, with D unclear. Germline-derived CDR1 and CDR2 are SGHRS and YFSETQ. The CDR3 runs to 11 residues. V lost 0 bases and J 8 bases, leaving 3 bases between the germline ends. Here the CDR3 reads CASSLDYEQFF. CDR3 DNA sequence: TGCGCCAGCAGCTTGGACTATGAGCAGTTCTTC.

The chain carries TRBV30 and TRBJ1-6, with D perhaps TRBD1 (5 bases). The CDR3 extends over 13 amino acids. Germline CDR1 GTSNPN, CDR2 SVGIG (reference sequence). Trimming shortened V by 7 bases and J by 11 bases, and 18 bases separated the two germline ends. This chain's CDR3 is CAFTNGGAAPLHF. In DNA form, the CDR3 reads TGTGCCTTCACGAACGGGGGTGCAGCACCCCTCCACTTT.

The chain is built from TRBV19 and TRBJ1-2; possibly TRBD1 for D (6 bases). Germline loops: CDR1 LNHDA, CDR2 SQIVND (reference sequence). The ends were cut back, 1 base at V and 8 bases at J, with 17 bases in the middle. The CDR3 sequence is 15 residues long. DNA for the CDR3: TGTGCCAGTAGTATAGGGAGACAGGCGAGATACGGCTACACCTTC. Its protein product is CASSIGRQARYGYTF.

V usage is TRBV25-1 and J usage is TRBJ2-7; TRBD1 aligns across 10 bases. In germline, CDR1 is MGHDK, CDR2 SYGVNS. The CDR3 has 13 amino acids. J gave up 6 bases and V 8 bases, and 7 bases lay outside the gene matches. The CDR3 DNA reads TGTGCCAGCGAGGGACAGGGGAAGTTCGAGCAGTACTTC. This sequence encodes CASEGQGKFEQYF.

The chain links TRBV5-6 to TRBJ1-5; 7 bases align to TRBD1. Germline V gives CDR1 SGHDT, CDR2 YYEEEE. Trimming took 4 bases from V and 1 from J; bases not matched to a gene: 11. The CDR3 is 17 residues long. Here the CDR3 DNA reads TGTGCCAGCAGCCCCGCCGGAGGGGGCATGAGCAATCAGCCCCAGCATTTT. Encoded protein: CASSPAGGGMSNQPQHF.

The CDR3 nucleotides read TGTGCCAGCAGTTACTCGTCAGGGAACGCTAACTATGGCTACACCTTC. As protein: CASSYSSGNANYGYTF. The rearrangement links TRBV6-5 to TRBJ1-2; D perhaps matches TRBD1 (5 bases). In germline, CDR1 is MNHEY, CDR2 SVGAGI. The CDR3 runs to 16 residues. V lost 0 bases, J lost 0 bases, and 11 bases lay in between.

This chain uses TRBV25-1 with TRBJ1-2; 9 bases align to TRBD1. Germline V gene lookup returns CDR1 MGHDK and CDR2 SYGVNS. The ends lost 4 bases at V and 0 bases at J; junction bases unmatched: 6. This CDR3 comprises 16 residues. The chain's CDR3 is CASSVQGARANYGYTF. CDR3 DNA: TGTGCCAGCAGTGTACAGGGGGCAAGAGCTAACTATGGCTACACCTTC.

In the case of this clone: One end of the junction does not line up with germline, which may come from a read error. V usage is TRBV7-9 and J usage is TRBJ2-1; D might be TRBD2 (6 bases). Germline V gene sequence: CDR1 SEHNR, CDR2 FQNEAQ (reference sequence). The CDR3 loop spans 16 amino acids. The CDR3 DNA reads TGTGCCAGCAGCAGGGGACTCCGTAGCTCCGACAATGAGCAGTTCTTC. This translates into CASSRGLRSSDNEQFF.

The CDR3 DNA reads TGCAGCGTTATAGGGTCAGGGACAGATACGCAGTATTTT. Translation: CSVIGSGTDTQYF. This chain connects TRBV29-1 to TRBJ2-3, with TRBD1 as a possible D gene (5 bases). With 5 bases removed from V and 3 bases from J, the gap between germline ends came to 12 bases. Germline CDR1 SQVTM, CDR2 ANQGSEA. The CDR3 sequence is 13 residues long.

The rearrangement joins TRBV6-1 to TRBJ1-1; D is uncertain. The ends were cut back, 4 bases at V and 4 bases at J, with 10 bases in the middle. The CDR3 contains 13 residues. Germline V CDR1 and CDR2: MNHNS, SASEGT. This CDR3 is CASSVGLGTEAFF. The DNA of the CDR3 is TGTGCCAGCAGTGTTGGGCTCGGCACTGAAGCTTTCTTT.

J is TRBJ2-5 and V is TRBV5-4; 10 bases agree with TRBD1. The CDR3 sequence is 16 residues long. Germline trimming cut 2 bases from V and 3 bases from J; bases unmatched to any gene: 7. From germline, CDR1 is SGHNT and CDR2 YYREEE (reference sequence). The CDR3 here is CASSFGGTGVEETQYF. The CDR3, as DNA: TGTGCCAGCAGCTTCGGCGGGACAGGGGTTGAAGAGACCCAGTACTTC.

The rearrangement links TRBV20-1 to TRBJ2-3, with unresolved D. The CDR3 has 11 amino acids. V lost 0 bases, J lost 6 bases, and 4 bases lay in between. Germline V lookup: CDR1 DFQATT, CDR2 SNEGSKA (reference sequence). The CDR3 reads CSARDGDTQYF. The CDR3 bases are TGCAGTGCTAGAGATGGCGATACGCAGTATTTT.

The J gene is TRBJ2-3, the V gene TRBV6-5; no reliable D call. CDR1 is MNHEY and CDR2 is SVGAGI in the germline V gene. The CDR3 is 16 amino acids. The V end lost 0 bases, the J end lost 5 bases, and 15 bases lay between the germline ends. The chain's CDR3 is CASSYSRSTPGDTQYF. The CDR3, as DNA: TGTGCCAGCAGTTACTCGAGATCAACGCCTGGAGATACGCAGTATTTT.

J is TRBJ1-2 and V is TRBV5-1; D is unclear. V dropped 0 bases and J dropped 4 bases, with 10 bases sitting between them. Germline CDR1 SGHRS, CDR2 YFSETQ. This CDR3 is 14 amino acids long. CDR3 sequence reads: CASSLAGGSYGYTF. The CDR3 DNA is TGCGCCAGCAGCTTGGCAGGTGGGAGCTATGGCTACACCTTC. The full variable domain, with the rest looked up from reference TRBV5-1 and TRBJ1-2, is KAGVTQTPRYLIKTRGQQVTLSCSPISGHRSVSWYQQTPGQGLQFLFEYFSETQRNKGNFPGRFSGRQFSNSRSEMNVSTLELGDSALYLCASSLAGGSYGYTFGSGTRLTVV.

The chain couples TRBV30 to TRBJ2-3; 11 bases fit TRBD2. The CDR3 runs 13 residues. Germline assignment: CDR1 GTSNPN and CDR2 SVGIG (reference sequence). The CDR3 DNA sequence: TGTATGGCTAGCGGGAGGCACACAGATACGCAGTATTTT. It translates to CMASGRHTDTQYF.

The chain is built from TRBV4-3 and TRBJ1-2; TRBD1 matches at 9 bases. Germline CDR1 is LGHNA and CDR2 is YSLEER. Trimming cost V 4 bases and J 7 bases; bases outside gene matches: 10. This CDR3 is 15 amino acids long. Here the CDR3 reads CASSPSTGGLSGYTF. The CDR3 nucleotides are TGCGCCAGCAGCCCGTCGACAGGGGGGTTAAGTGGCTACACCTTC.

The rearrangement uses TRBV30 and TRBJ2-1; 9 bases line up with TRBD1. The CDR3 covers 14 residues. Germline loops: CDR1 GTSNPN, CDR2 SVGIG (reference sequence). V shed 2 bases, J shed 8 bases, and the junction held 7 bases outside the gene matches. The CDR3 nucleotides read TGTGCCTGGAGTAGGGGACAGGGCGCAGATGAGCAGTTCTTC. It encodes CAWSRGQGADEQFF.

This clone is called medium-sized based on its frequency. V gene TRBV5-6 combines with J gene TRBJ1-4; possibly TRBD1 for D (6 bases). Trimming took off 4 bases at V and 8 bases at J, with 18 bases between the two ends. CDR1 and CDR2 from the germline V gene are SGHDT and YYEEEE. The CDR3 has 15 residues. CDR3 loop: CASSTQGFGEEKLFF. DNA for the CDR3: TGTGCCAGCAGCACACAGGGATTCGGGGAGGAAAAACTGTTTTTT. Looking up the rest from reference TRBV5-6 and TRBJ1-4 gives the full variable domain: DAGVTQSPTHLIKTRGQQVTLRCSPKSGHDTVSWYQQALGQGPQFIFQYYEEEERQRGNFPDRFSGHQFPNYSSELNVNALLLGDSALYLCASSTQGFGEEKLFFGSGTQLSVL.

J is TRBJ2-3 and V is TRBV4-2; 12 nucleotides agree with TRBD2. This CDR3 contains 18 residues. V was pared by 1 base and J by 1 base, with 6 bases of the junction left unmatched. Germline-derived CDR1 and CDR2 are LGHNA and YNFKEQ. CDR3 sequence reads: CASSQVELAGGRTDTQYF. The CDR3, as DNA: TGTGCCAGCAGCCAAGTGGAACTAGCGGGGGGTCGCACAGATACGCAGTATTTT.

CDR3: CASSLGSSGELFF. The CDR3, as DNA: TGCGCCAGCAGCTTGGGGTCTAGCGGGGAGCTGTTTTTT. The genes are TRBV5-1 and TRBJ2-2; no reliable D call. This CDR3 has 13 amino acids. Germline-derived CDR1 and CDR2 are SGHRS and YFSETQ. V dropped 0 bases and J dropped 7 bases, with 7 bases sitting between them.

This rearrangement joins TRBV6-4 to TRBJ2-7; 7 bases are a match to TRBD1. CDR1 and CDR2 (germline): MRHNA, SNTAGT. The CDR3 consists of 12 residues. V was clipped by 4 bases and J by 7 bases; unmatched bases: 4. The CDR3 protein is CASSALGQEQYF. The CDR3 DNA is TGTGCCAGCAGTGCCCTGGGACAGGAGCAGTACTTC.